These 23 T cell receptor beta chains were all obtained from the same sample, sequenced in a study of blood T cell repertoires in COVID-19. Libraries were prepared by immunoSEQ multiplex PCR; TCRdb keeps only in-frame clonotypes and omits some of them. The data show 150,000 to 180,000 clones, around 90% seen once. The sequenced sample was peripheral blood. The receptors originated from a man in his forties or fifties with acute or convalescent COVID-19.

The chain carries TRBV19 and TRBJ1-5; D not resolved. V lost 8 bases and J lost 2, with 13 bases in between. This CDR3 comprises 14 residues. Germline CDR1 is LNHDA and CDR2 is SQIVND (reference sequence). The CDR3 reads CASLGYRGNQPQHF. The CDR3 nucleotides read TGTGCCAGTCTTGGGTACAGAGGCAATCAGCCCCAGCATTTT.

The chain joins TRBV6-5 to TRBJ2-6; D unresolved. Germline V gene lookup returns CDR1 MNHEY and CDR2 SVGAGI. The V and J ends lost 6 bases and 2 bases respectively, with 11 bases between them. This CDR3 comprises 15 residues. The CDR3 DNA reads as TGTGCCAGCAGCCCCGGGTGGGCTGGGGCCAACGTCCTGACTTTC. Protein: CASSPGWAGANVLTF.

The V and J genes are TRBV30 and TRBJ1-3; D possibly corresponds to TRBD1 (5 bases). Germline V gene sequence: CDR1 GTSNPN, CDR2 SVGIG (reference sequence). V lost 1 base to trimming and J lost 4 bases, with 8 bases between them. The length of the CDR3 is 13 residues. The CDR3 spells CAWSAGGGNTIYF. CDR3 coding DNA: TGTGCCTGGAGTGCGGGGGGAGGAAACACCATATATTTT.

V usage is TRBV6-5 and J usage is TRBJ1-1, with unresolved D. The CDR3 extends over 12 amino acids. CDR1 is MNHEY, CDR2 SVGAGI, per germline. V dropped 7 bases and J dropped 10 bases, with 16 bases sitting between them. The CDR3 loop is CASIARRSAAFF. The CDR3 nucleotides are TGTGCCAGCATCGCCCGCAGATCCGCAGCTTTCTTT.

The rearrangement joins TRBV6-1 to TRBJ1-3, with D uncertain. Trimming took off 2 bases at V and 2 bases at J, with 4 bases between the two ends. The length of the CDR3 is 13 residues. The germline V gene has CDR1 MNHNS and CDR2 SASEGT. The CDR3 coding sequence is TGTGCCAGCAGTGAACGTCCTGGAAACACCATATATTTT. Protein product: CASSERPGNTIYF.

The chain combines TRBV18 with TRBJ2-7; TRBD2 agrees at 12 bases. This CDR3 contains 15 residues. Trimming took 3 bases from V and 3 from J; bases not matched to a gene: 3. Per germline, CDR1 KGHSH and CDR2 LQKENI. This CDR3 is CASSPKTSGSYEQYF. The CDR3 DNA reads TGTGCCAGCTCACCGAAGACTAGCGGGAGCTACGAGCAGTACTTC.

V and J are TRBV14 and TRBJ1-6; no reliable D call. Trimming removed 3 bases at V and 3 bases at J, with 12 bases between. The CDR3 is 16 residues long. Looked up from germline, CDR1 is SGHDN and CDR2 is FVKESK. The CDR3 spells CASSQARADYNSPLHF. The CDR3 DNA follows: TGTGCCAGCAGCCAGGCAAGAGCGGACTATAATTCACCCCTCCACTTT.

The V call is TRBV6-2 or TRBV6-3, the J call TRBJ1-1; D is undetermined. Germline assignment: CDR1 MNHEY and CDR2 SVGEGT. V was pared by 1 base and J by 4 bases, with 13 bases between. The length of the CDR3 is 15 residues. The CDR3 DNA reads TGTGCCAGCAGTTACTTTCAGAACCGGGGCACTGAAGCTTTCTTT. Protein product: CASSYFQNRGTEAFF.

The chain joins TRBV4-1 to TRBJ2-2, with a tentative D call TRBD2 (5 bases). This CDR3 region has 17 residues. From germline, CDR1 is MGHRA and CDR2 YSYEKL. With 0 bases removed from V and 4 bases from J, the gap between germline ends came to 15 bases. The CDR3 DNA reads as TGCGCCAGCAGCCAAGATGATCTAGCAGGTGTCACCGGGGAGCTGTTTTTT. Protein: CASSQDDLAGVTGELFF.

This sequence joins TRBV28 and TRBJ2-7; TRBD2 matches 9 bases. The CDR3 extends over 14 amino acids. Per the germline V gene, CDR1 is MDHEN and CDR2 is SYDVKM. V lost 6 bases and J lost 4; bases outside the gene matches: 7. The CDR3 sequence: CASSSRLAAYEQYF. The CDR3 coding sequence is TGTGCCAGCAGCAGTCGACTAGCGGCTTACGAGCAGTACTTC.

The chain uses TRBV28 and TRBJ1-6; D ambiguous. The ends were cut back, 4 bases at V and 0 bases at J, with 10 bases in the middle. Per the germline V gene, CDR1 is MDHEN and CDR2 is SYDVKM. The CDR3 is 16 amino acids. The CDR3, as DNA: TGTGCCAGCAGTTCCTCAGTAAGCTCCTATAATTCACCCCTCCACTTT. The encoded protein is CASSSSVSSYNSPLHF.

The J gene is TRBJ1-5, the V gene TRBV6-6; TRBD1 might be the D (5 bases). The CDR3 is 15 residues long. V dropped 2 bases and J dropped 7 bases, with 15 bases sitting between them. Per germline, CDR1 MNHNY and CDR2 SVGAGI (reference sequence). The CDR3 nucleotides are TGTGCCAGCAGTTACCTTTACGGGGGTACGCAGCCCCAGCATTTT. This sequence encodes CASSYLYGGTQPQHF.

This clone was seen a few times. This chain joins TRBV3-1 (or the pseudogene TRBV3-2) and TRBJ2-2, with 11 bases aligning to TRBD2. Germline loops: CDR1 LGHDT, CDR2 YNNKEL (reference sequence). The junction had 18 bases not matched to a gene; V was cut back by 6 bases and J by 0 bases. This CDR3 contains 21 residues. In DNA, the CDR3 is TGTGCCAGCAGTCGGGGGGAGCGACTAGCGGGGCGCTATACGAACACCGGGGAGCTGTTTTTT. Translating gives CASSRGERLAGRYTNTGELFF.

The chain carries TRBV27 and TRBJ1-3; D unresolved. Germline CDR1 and CDR2: MNHEY and SMNVEV (reference sequence). This CDR3 is built from 12 residues. Between the trimmed V and J ends, which lost 6 bases and 4 bases, there was a span of 7 bases. CDR3 region: CASSPNGNTIYF. The DNA for the CDR3 is TGTGCCAGCAGCCCTAACGGAAACACCATATATTTT.

V and J are TRBV29-1 and TRBJ2-5; no reliable D call. The CDR3 sequence is 10 residues long. Germline assignment: CDR1 SQVTM and CDR2 ANQGSEA. The V and J ends lost 3 bases and 4 bases respectively, with 3 bases between them. The CDR3 loop is CSVDGETQYF. CDR3 DNA: TGCAGCGTTGACGGAGAGACCCAGTACTTC.

The chain uses TRBV28 and TRBJ1-6; perhaps TRBD1 as D (6 bases). V lost 2 bases, J lost 9 bases, and 11 bases lay in between. This CDR3 has 14 residues. Looked up from germline, CDR1 is MDHEN and CDR2 is SYDVKM. The CDR3 DNA is TGTGCCAGCAGTTTACCCGGACAGAGTTCACCCCTCCACTTT. This gives the protein CASSLPGQSSPLHF.

The rearrangement links TRBV24-1 to TRBJ1-4; D is undetermined. Germline loops: CDR1 KGHDR, CDR2 SFDVKD. The CDR3 contains 13 residues. V gave up 12 bases and J gave up 0 bases, with 10 bases separating them. The CDR3 reads CAAQFATNEKLFF. CDR3 nucleotides: TGTGCCGCCCAGTTTGCAACTAATGAAAAACTGTTTTTT.

The rearrangement joins TRBV15 to TRBJ1-5; D call uncertain. V dropped 0 bases and J dropped 1 base, with 13 bases sitting between them. CDR1 is LNHNV and CDR2 is YYDKDF in the germline V gene (reference sequence). CDR3 length: 17 residues. As DNA, the CDR3 is TGTGCCACCAGCAGAGAAAGGGCCGGGATAAGCAATCAGCCCCAGCATTTT. This sequence encodes CATSRERAGISNQPQHF.

This chain joins TRBV10-1 and TRBJ2-1; 9 bases align to TRBD2. Looked up from germline, CDR1 is WNHNN and CDR2 is SYGVQD (reference sequence). V lost 4 bases and J lost 6; bases outside the gene matches: 7. This CDR3 spans 15 amino acids. CDR3 protein: CASSVLAGEGNEQFF. Written as DNA, the CDR3 is TGCGCCAGCAGTGTCTTAGCGGGAGAGGGCAATGAGCAGTTCTTC.

The chain combines TRBV9 with TRBJ2-5; D might be TRBD2 (6 bases). The V gene lost 2 bases and the J gene lost 9 bases, with 14 bases spanning the gap. Germline CDR1 SGDLS, CDR2 YYNGEE. This CDR3 is 13 amino acids long. The CDR3 region has the DNA TGTGCCAGCAGCGTGAGGTGGCGGGACCCCCAGTACTTC. Its protein is CASSVRWRDPQYF.

The rearrangement joins TRBV7-2 to TRBJ1-1, with no clear D. With 10 bases removed from V and 0 bases from J, the gap between germline ends came to 12 bases. Germline CDR1 and CDR2: SGHTA and FQGNSA. The CDR3 is 13 residues long. The CDR3 reads CATAVGMNTEAFF. The DNA of the CDR3 is TGTGCCACAGCTGTGGGCATGAACACTGAAGCTTTCTTT.

The V and J genes are TRBV27 and TRBJ2-1; TRBD1 might be the D (6 bases). The CDR3 extends over 16 amino acids. Trimming removed 4 bases from V and 9 bases from J, with 22 bases in between. Per the germline V gene, CDR1 is MNHEY and CDR2 is SMNVEV (reference sequence). The CDR3 sequence: CASSSWGTTLGGEQFF. CDR3 nucleotide sequence: TGTGCCAGCAGTTCGTGGGGGACAACCTTAGGGGGTGAGCAGTTCTTC.

The chain employs TRBV6-2 or TRBV6-3 and TRBJ1-2, with D uncertain. Germline values: CDR1 MNHEY, CDR2 SVGEGT. The V end lost 2 bases, the J end lost 2 bases, and 12 bases lay between the germline ends. This CDR3 has 15 residues. This CDR3 reads CASSYGGSRNYGYTF. In nucleotides, the CDR3 is TGTGCCAGCAGTTACGGAGGGAGTCGGAACTATGGCTACACCTTC.